This TCR beta chain came from a study of T cell responses to AZD1222 COVID-19 vaccine. Clones were sequenced by immunoSEQ multiplex PCR, and TCRdb holds only the in-frame ones, with some missing. This sample has tens of thousands of clones; around 91% occur once, and the top ten carry 2% to 2.5%. The study, taken as a whole, reports: Repertoires were collected only later (after the peak T cell response had occurred). Among spike-specific TCRs, nearly half reportedly target unmutated variant regions. Donors were mostly white British, more females; clonal diversity possibly underestimated.

Points on this clone: What it binds is unknown.

This CDR3 is 13 amino acids long. V was pared by 3 bases and J by 1 base, with 1 base of the junction left unmatched. CDR1 and CDR2 (germline): GTSNPN, SVGIG (reference sequence). The chain couples TRBV30 to TRBJ1-1; TRBD1 matches at 8 bases. Material: peripheral blood, obtained 28 days after the second AZD1222 dose. This receptor was obtained from an adult who received the AZD1222 COVID-19 vaccine. CDR3 sequence reads: CAWRGQGNTEAFF. CDR3 sequence (DNA): TGTGCCTGGAGAGGACAGGGGAACACTGAAGCTTTCTTT.